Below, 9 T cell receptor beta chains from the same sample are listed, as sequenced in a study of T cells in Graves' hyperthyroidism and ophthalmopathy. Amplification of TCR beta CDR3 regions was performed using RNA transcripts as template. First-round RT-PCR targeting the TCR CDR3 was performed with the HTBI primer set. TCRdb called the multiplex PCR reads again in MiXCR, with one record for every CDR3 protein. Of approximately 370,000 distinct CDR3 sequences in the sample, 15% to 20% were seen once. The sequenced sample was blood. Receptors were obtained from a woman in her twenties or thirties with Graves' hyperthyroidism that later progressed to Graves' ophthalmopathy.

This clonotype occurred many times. The CDR3 is CASSLADSYNEQFF. The CDR3 nucleotides are TGTGCCAGCAGCCTAGCGGATTCCTACAATGAGCAGTTCTTC. This chain joins TRBV27 and TRBJ2-1; 7 bases map to TRBD2. V was clipped by 6 bases and J by 1 base; unmatched bases: 3. The CDR3 sequence is 14 residues long. The germline CDR1 and CDR2 sequences are MNHEY and SMNVEV (reference sequence).

CDR3 sequence: CATRDRREQFF. The DNA for the CDR3 is TGTGCCACCAGGGATCGGCGTGAGCAGTTCTTC. V usage is TRBV24-1 and J usage is TRBJ2-1; D is undetermined. From germline, CDR1 is KGHDR and CDR2 SFDVKD. There are 11 residues in the CDR3. Trimming took off 7 bases at V and 9 bases at J, with 9 bases between the two ends.

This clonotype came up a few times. This CDR3 is CAISEIETEINYGYTF. CDR3 sequence (DNA): TGTGCCATCAGTGAGATTGAGACAGAAATAAACTATGGCTACACCTTC. The chain links TRBV10-3 to TRBJ1-2; D is perhaps TRBD1 (5 bases). Germline assignment: CDR1 ENHRY and CDR2 SYGVKD. This CDR3 comprises 16 residues. V shed 2 bases and J shed 2 bases, with 15 bases lying between them.

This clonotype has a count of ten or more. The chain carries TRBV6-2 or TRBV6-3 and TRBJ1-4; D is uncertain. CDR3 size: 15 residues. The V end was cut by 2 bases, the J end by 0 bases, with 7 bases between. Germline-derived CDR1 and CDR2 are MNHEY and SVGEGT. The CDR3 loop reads CASSYPGATNEKLFF. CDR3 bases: TGTGCCAGCAGTTACCCAGGAGCAACTAATGAAAAACTGTTTTTT.

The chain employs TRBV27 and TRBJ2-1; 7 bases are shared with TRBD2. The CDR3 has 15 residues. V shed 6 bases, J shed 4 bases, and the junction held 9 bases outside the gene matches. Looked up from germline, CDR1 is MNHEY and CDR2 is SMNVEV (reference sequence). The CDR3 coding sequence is TGTGCCAGCAGACCCGGGACTACCGGTTACAATGAGCAGTTCTTC. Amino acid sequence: CASRPGTTGYNEQFF.

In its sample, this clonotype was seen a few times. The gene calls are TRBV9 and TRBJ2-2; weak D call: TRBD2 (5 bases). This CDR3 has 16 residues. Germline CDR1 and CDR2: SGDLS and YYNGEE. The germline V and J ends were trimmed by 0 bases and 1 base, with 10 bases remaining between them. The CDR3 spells CASSVVAGGNTGELFF. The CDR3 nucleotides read TGTGCCAGCAGCGTAGTGGCGGGCGGGAACACCGGGGAGCTGTTTTTT.

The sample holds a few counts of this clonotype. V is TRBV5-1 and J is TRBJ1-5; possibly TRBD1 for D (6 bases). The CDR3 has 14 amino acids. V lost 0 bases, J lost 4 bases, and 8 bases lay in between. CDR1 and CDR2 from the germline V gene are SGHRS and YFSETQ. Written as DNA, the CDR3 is TGCGCCAGCAGCTTGGGACAGGCGAATCAGCCCCAGCATTTT. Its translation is CASSLGQANQPQHF.

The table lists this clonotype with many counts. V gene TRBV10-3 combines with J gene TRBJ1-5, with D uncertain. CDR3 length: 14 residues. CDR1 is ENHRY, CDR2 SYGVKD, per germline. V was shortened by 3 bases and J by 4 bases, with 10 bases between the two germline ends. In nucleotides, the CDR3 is TGTGCCATCAGTGAAGGAGGGAGGAATCAGCCCCAGCATTTT. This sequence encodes CAISEGGRNQPQHF.

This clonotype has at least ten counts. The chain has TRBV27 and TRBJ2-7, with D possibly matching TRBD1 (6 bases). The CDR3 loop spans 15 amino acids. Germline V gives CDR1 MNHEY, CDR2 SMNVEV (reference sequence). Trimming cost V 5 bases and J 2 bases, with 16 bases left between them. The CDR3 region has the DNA TGTGCCAGCAGTGCGCGACAGGTGTTCGCCTACGAGCAGTACTTC. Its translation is CASSARQVFAYEQYF.